This entry lists 26 T cell receptor beta chains sequenced from one sample in a study of Ad26.COV2.S vaccination and SARS-CoV-2 variants. The treatment is: roughly 19 received Ad26.COV2.S at low or high dose, single or two shots; about 5 received placebo; per-sample allocation not given. Samples were taken on day 63 after the first vaccine or placebo injection. Produced via immunoSEQ multiplex PCR; TCRdb's table is partial and in-frame only. The table shows just over 350,000 clones, with 70% to 90% occurring only once. The sample was peripheral blood, taken in a trial of Ad26.COV2.S vaccine versus placebo. All receptors come from a person aged 18-65 years who received the Ad26.COV2.S COVID-19 vaccine or a placebo.

The rearrangement links TRBV7-2 to TRBJ1-5, with no clear D. The CDR3 sequence is 13 residues long. CDR1 is SGHTA, CDR2 FQGNSA, per germline. V lost 1 base, J lost 3 bases, and 4 bases lay in between. The CDR3 sequence is CASSLGINQPQHF. CDR3 in DNA: TGTGCCAGCAGCTTAGGGATCAATCAGCCCCAGCATTTT.

This clone occurred a few times. The chain carries TRBV9 and TRBJ2-2, with 9 nucleotides matching TRBD2. J was trimmed by 7 bases and V by 0 bases; bases with no gene match: 7. CDR1 and CDR2 (germline): SGDLS, YYNGEE. The length of the CDR3 is 16 residues. CDR3 residues: CASSVASGGPGGELFF. DNA of the CDR3: TGTGCCAGCAGCGTAGCAAGCGGGGGGCCCGGCGGGGAGCTGTTTTTT. The full variable domain, in which reference TRBV9 and TRBJ2-2 provide the parts outside the CDR3, is DSGVTQTPKHLITATGQRVTLRCSPRSGDLSVYWYQQSLDQGLQFLIQYYNGEERAKGNILERFSAQQFPDLHSELNLSSLELGDSALYFCASSVASGGPGGELFFGEGSRLTVL.

The V and J genes are TRBV7-2 and TRBJ1-1; 7 bases are shared with TRBD1. The junction had 10 bases not matched to a gene; V was cut back by 5 bases and J by 7 bases. Germline V CDR1 and CDR2: SGHTA, FQGNSA. The CDR3 is 14 amino acids. CDR3 DNA: TGTGCCAGCAGCGCGACAGGGATGGTTATTGAAGCTTTCTTT. It yields the protein CASSATGMVIEAFF.

The chain has TRBV18 and TRBJ2-2; D possibly corresponds to TRBD1 (6 bases). Germline V lookup: CDR1 KGHSH, CDR2 LQKENI. This CDR3 comprises 16 residues. The V end lost 1 base, the J end lost 0 bases, and 9 bases lay between the germline ends. The CDR3 sequence: CASSPRGQTNTGELFF. The CDR3 region has the DNA TGTGCCAGCTCACCACGTGGACAGACGAACACCGGGGAGCTGTTTTTT.

The rearrangement links TRBV3-1 (or the pseudogene TRBV3-2) to TRBJ1-3; no definite D call. The CDR3 length is 15 residues. Between the trimmed V and J ends, which lost 0 bases and 4 bases, there was a span of 10 bases. Germline assignment: CDR1 LGHDT and CDR2 YNNKEL (reference sequence). CDR3 coding DNA: TGTGCCAGCAGCCAAGATGGAGGGTTCGGAAACACCATATATTTT. It specifies CASSQDGGFGNTIYF.

This sequence joins TRBV7-9 and TRBJ2-1; no definite D call. Trimming removed 3 bases at V and 5 bases at J, with 11 bases between. The CDR3 totals 14 residues. The germline gives CDR1 SEHNR, CDR2 FQNEAQ (reference sequence). The CDR3 sequence is CASSFYYGNNEQFF. The CDR3 DNA sequence: TGTGCCAGCAGCTTTTATTATGGAAACAATGAGCAGTTCTTC.

The chain employs TRBV27 and TRBJ2-3, with unresolved D. The CDR3 is 15 amino acids. With 0 bases removed from V and 0 bases from J, the gap between germline ends came to 7 bases. Germline-derived CDR1 and CDR2 are MNHEY and SMNVEV (reference sequence). The CDR3 protein is CASSLSVQSTDTQYF. The DNA for the CDR3 is TGTGCCAGCAGTTTATCGGTCCAGAGCACAGATACGCAGTATTTT.

This clone appeared a single time. The chain has TRBV2 and TRBJ2-1; TRBD2 aligns across 9 bases. The trim removed 8 bases at V and 9 bases at J, leaving 5 bases unmatched. There are 12 residues in the CDR3. CDR1 is SNHLY and CDR2 is FYNNEI in the germline V gene. CDR3 residues: CASCERGVEQFF. CDR3 DNA: TGTGCCAGCTGCGAGCGGGGGGTTGAGCAGTTCTTC. The entire variable domain, with the rest obtained from reference TRBV2 and TRBJ2-1, is as follows: EPEVTQTPSHQVTQMGQEVILRCVPISNHLYFYWYRQILGQKVEFLVSFYNNEISEKSEIFDDQFSVERPDGSNFTLKIRSTKLEDSAMYFCASCERGVEQFFGPGTRLTVL.

The rearrangement links TRBV27 to TRBJ2-7; no firm D call. Germline loops: CDR1 MNHEY, CDR2 SMNVEV (reference sequence). V lost 4 bases and J lost 6, with 19 bases in between. This CDR3 is built from 15 residues. The CDR3 reads CASSSPSRMGFEQYF. CDR3 sequence (DNA): TGTGCCAGCAGTTCCCCAAGTCGGATGGGGTTCGAGCAGTACTTC.

This clone was counted only a few times. The V and J genes are TRBV7-2 and TRBJ2-2; D ambiguous. Looked up from germline, CDR1 is SGHTA and CDR2 is FQGNSA. Between the trimmed V and J ends, which lost 3 bases and 3 bases, there was a span of 8 bases. This CDR3 is built from 14 residues. The CDR3 coding sequence is TGTGCCAGCAGCTTGTCATCCTACACCGGGGAGCTGTTTTTT. Translation gives CASSLSSYTGELFF.

Only a few counts were recorded for this clone. This rearrangement joins TRBV5-1 to TRBJ2-1; 10 bases are a match to TRBD1. The CDR3 contains 15 residues. Trimming cost V 0 bases and J 6 bases; bases outside gene matches: 3. Germline V gene data show CDR1 as SGHRS and CDR2 as YFSETQ. CDR3 bases: TGCGCCAGCAGCTTGGAGGGGACAGGGGCCAATGAGCAGTTCTTC. Amino acids: CASSLEGTGANEQFF.

The chain recombines TRBV7-2 with TRBJ2-1; TRBD1 matches at 10 bases. Per the germline V gene, CDR1 is SGHTA and CDR2 is FQGNSA. Trimming removed 3 bases from V and 6 bases from J; junction bases left unmatched: 2. This CDR3 comprises 14 residues. The CDR3 coding sequence is TGTGCCAGCAGCTTGAGGACAGGGGGCAATGAGCAGTTCTTC. Protein sequence: CASSLRTGGNEQFF.

The chain combines TRBV7-9 with TRBJ1-2, with D perhaps TRBD1 (5 bases). Germline-derived CDR1 and CDR2 are SEHNR and FQNEAQ (reference sequence). The CDR3 runs to 14 residues. Trimming took off 1 base at V and 6 bases at J, with 12 bases between the two ends. The CDR3 reads CASSLVLRADGYTF. The CDR3 bases are TGTGCCAGCAGCTTAGTGCTCAGGGCGGATGGCTACACCTTC.

The chain is built from TRBV10-1 and TRBJ2-1; 8 bases agree with TRBD1. The CDR3 contains 14 residues. Trimming took 3 bases from V and 8 from J; bases not matched to a gene: 6. Germline CDR1 and CDR2: WNHNN and SYGVQD (reference sequence). The CDR3 spells CASSDTGGGDEQFF. CDR3 nucleotide sequence: TGCGCCAGCAGTGATACAGGGGGAGGTGATGAGCAGTTCTTC.

Worth noting for this clone: A much more abundant neighbour one base away suggests this may be a read error. This chain links TRBV5-6 with TRBJ1-2; D not certain. The V gene's germline CDR1 is SGHDT and CDR2 YYEEEE. Trimming pared 3 bases from V and 4 bases from J, leaving 4 bases between. The CDR3 contains 11 residues. The CDR3 DNA reads as TGTGCCAGCAGCTGGGTCTATGGCTACACCTTC. Translated, it gives CASSWVYGYTF.

This clone was observed a single time. The CDR3 is CASSPPTYQPQHF. DNA for the CDR3: TGTGCCAGCAGTCCCCCCACATATCAGCCCCAGCATTTT. The chain has TRBV28 and TRBJ1-5, with no clear D. The germline V gene encodes CDR1 MDHEN and CDR2 SYDVKM. The CDR3 loop spans 13 amino acids. Trimming pared 5 bases from V and 5 bases from J, leaving 10 bases between. Variable domain in full (rest from reference TRBV28 and TRBJ1-5): DVKVTQSSRYLVKRTGEKVFLECVQDMDHENMFWYRQDPGLGLRLIYFSYDVKMKEKGDIPEGYSVSREKKERFSLILESASTNQTSMYLCASSPPTYQPQHFGDGTRLSIL.

This clone was seen a single time. J is TRBJ2-1 and V is TRBV7-9; TRBD2 is a possible D gene (6 bases). Trimming shortened V by 5 bases and J by 8 bases, and 16 bases separated the two germline ends. The germline V gene has CDR1 SEHNR and CDR2 FQNEAQ (reference sequence). The CDR3 loop spans 14 amino acids. CDR3 residues: CASSRTGVVYEQFF. CDR3 coding DNA: TGTGCCAGCAGCCGGACGGGAGTGGTCTATGAGCAGTTCTTC.

The V gene is TRBV27, the J gene TRBJ1-1; D remains unclear. V was shortened by 6 bases and J by 4 bases, with 15 bases between the two germline ends. The CDR3 sequence is 14 residues long. The V gene's germline CDR1 is MNHEY and CDR2 SMNVEV (reference sequence). The CDR3 reads CASRRAQWGTEAFF. In DNA, the CDR3 is TGTGCCAGCAGGCGGGCGCAATGGGGCACTGAAGCTTTCTTT.

The chain combines TRBV6-2 or TRBV6-3 with TRBJ2-3, with D tentatively TRBD1 or TRBD2 (5 bases each). Per germline, CDR1 MNHEY and CDR2 SVGEGT. CDR3 size: 17 residues. Trimming stripped 4 bases from V and 2 bases from J, with 19 bases between. The chain's CDR3 is CASSSQPGPPVTDTQYF. The CDR3 DNA reads TGTGCCAGCAGTTCCCAGCCGGGACCACCGGTCACAGATACGCAGTATTTT.

This clone was seen a single time. V is TRBV10-1 and J is TRBJ2-3; TRBD1 aligns across 7 bases. The V segment lost 0 bases and the J segment 2 bases; nucleotides outside the gene matches: 8. The germline V gene encodes CDR1 WNHNN and CDR2 SYGVQD (reference sequence). The CDR3 is made up of 17 amino acids. CDR3 in DNA: TGCGCCAGCAGTGAGTCGGGCAAGGGACAGAACACAGATACGCAGTATTTT. Translation: CASSESGKGQNTDTQYF.

The chain combines TRBV7-2 with TRBJ1-4; D might be TRBD1 (5 bases). V lost 3 bases to trimming and J lost 3 bases, with 11 bases between them. The CDR3 is 15 residues long. Germline V lookup: CDR1 SGHTA, CDR2 FQGNSA. CDR3 DNA sequence: TGTGCCAGCAGCTTCAGTGGGGCTTCTAATGAAAAACTGTTTTTT. Translation gives CASSFSGASNEKLFF.

The chain is built from TRBV7-9 and TRBJ2-3; D not resolved. Per the germline V gene, CDR1 is SEHNR and CDR2 is FQNEAQ (reference sequence). The CDR3 has 13 amino acids. The V end was cut by 1 base, the J end by 2 bases, with 4 bases between. The CDR3 DNA sequence: TGTGCCAGCAGCTTAGTTCTCACAGATACGCAGTATTTT. As protein: CASSLVLTDTQYF.

This clone was counted between two and nine times. V and J are TRBV25-1 and TRBJ2-3; TRBD2 aligns across 10 bases. The CDR3 sequence is 16 residues long. V was pared by 0 bases and J by 3 bases, with 3 bases of the junction left unmatched. Germline CDR1 and CDR2: MGHDK and SYGVNS. This CDR3 is CASSEYRAGGTDTQYF. CDR3 bases: TGTGCCAGCAGTGAATATAGAGCGGGAGGGACAGATACGCAGTATTTT.

V gene TRBV11-2 combines with J gene TRBJ2-5; a weak D match, TRBD1 (6 bases). The ends were cut back, 6 bases at V and 1 base at J, with 9 bases in the middle. This CDR3 region has 13 residues. Per the germline V gene, CDR1 is SGHAT and CDR2 is FQNNGV. The CDR3 loop reads CASRGASQETQYF. For the CDR3, the DNA is TGTGCCAGCAGGGGGGCCAGCCAAGAGACCCAGTACTTC.

The gene calls are TRBV5-6 and TRBJ2-2; D perhaps matches TRBD1 (6 bases). CDR3 length: 14 amino acids. Germline assignment: CDR1 SGHDT and CDR2 YYEEEE. Trimming took 5 bases from V and 1 from J, leaving 9 bases between them. The CDR3 nucleotides read TGTGCCAGCAGACTGGGACAGAACACCGGGGAGCTGTTTTTT. Its translation: CASRLGQNTGELFF.

The V gene is TRBV6-6, the J gene TRBJ2-2, with TRBD1 identical over 7 bases. Germline values: CDR1 MNHNY, CDR2 SVGAGI (reference sequence). The J segment lost 8 bases and the V segment lost 0 bases, leaving 9 bases of the junction unmatched. The CDR3 sequence is 16 residues long. CDR3 protein: CASSYSTGNGVGELFF. The CDR3 DNA follows: TGTGCCAGCAGTTACTCGACAGGGAACGGGGTGGGGGAGCTGTTTTTT.